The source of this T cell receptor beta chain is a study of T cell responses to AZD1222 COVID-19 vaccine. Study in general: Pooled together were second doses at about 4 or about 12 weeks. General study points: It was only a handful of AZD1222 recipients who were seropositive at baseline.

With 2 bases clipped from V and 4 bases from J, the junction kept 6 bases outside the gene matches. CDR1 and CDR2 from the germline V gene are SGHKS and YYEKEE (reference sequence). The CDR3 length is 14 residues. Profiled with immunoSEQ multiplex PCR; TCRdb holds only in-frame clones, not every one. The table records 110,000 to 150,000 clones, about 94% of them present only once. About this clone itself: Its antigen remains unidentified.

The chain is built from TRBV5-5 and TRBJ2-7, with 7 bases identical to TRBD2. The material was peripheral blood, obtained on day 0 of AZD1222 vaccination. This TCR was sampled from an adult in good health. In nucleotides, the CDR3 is TGTGCCAGCAGCTTAGTCTCTAGCGGATACGAGCAGTACTTC. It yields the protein CASSLVSSGYEQYF.